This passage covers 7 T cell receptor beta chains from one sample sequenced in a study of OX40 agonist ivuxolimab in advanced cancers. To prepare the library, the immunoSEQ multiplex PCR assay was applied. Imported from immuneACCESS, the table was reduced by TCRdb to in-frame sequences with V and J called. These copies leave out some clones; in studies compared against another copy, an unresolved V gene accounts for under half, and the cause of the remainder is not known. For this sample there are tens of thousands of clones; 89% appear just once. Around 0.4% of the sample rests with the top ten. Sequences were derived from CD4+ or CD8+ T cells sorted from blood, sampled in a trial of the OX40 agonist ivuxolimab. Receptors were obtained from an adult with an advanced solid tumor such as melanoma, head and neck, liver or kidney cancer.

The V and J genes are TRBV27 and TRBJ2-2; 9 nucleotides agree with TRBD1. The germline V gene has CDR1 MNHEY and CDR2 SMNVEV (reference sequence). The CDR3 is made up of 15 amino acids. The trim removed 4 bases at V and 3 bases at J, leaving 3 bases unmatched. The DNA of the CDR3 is TGTGCCAGCAGTTCACAGGGGGCTGACACCGGGGAGCTGTTTTTT. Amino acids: CASSSQGADTGELFF.

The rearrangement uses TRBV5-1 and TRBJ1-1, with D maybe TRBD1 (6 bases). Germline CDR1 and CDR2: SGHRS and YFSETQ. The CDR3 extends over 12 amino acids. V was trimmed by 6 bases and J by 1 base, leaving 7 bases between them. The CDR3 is CASTQGNTEAFF. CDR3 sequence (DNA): TGCGCCAGCACACAGGGGAACACTGAAGCTTTCTTT.

The CDR3 nucleotides are TGTGCCTGGGGGCACCCGGCCTACGAGCAGTACTTC. Translating it yields CAWGHPAYEQYF. V gene TRBV30 combines with J gene TRBJ2-7, with D unresolved. Trimming took 5 bases from V and 2 from J, leaving 10 bases between them. In germline, CDR1 is GTSNPN, CDR2 SVGIG (reference sequence). This CDR3 has 12 amino acids.

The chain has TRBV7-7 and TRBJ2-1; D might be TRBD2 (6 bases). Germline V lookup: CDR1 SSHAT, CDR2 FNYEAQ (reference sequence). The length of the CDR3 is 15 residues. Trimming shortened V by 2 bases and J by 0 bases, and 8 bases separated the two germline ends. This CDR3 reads CASSLTGSSYNEQFF. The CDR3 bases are TGTGCCAGCAGCTTAACCGGGAGCTCCTACAATGAGCAGTTCTTC. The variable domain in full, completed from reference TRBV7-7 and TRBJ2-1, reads GAGVSQSPRYKVTKRGQDVTLRCDPISSHATLYWYQQALGQGPEFLTYFNYEAQPDKSGLPSDRFSAERPEGSISTLTIQRTEQRDSAMYRCASSLTGSSYNEQFFGPGTRLTVL.

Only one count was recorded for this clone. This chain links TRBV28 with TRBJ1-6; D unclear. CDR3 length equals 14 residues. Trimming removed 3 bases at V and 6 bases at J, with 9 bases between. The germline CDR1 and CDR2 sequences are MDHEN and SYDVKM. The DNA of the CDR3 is TGTGCCAGCAGTTTGACTGCGGCTAATTCACCCCTCCACTTT. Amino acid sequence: CASSLTAANSPLHF.

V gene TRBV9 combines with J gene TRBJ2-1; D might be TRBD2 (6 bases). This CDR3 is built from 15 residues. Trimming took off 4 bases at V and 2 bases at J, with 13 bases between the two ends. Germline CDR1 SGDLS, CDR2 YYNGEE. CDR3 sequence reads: CASSPRVAAYNEQFF. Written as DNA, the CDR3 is TGTGCCAGCAGCCCACGGGTAGCGGCCTACAATGAGCAGTTCTTC.

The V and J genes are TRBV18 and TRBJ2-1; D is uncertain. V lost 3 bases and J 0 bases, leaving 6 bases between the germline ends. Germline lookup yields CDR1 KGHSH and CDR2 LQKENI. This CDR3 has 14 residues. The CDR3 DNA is TGTGCCAGCTCACCCGGATACTCCTACAATGAGCAGTTCTTC. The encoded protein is CASSPGYSYNEQFF.